The clone carrying this TCR beta chain was counted a single time. The antigen remains undetermined. The data were obtained in a study of STAT5B mutations in CD4+ large granular lymphocyte leukemia. Study-wide results and caveats: CD4-sorted patient repertoires seemed more clonal than healthy CD4+ repertoires.

Data came from immunoSEQ multiplex PCR; TCRdb stores just in-frame clones and leaves some out. The sample lists around 29,000 clones, more than 60% occurring once. The CDR3 contains 13 residues. CDR1 is MDHEN, CDR2 SYDVKM, per germline. V lost 4 bases to trimming and J lost 5 bases, with 10 bases between them. Sequenced material: CD4+ T cells from blood buffy coats. The chain employs TRBV28 and TRBJ2-3; no firm D call. The sequence came from a human donor in good health. The CDR3 sequence is CASSWPSRDTQYF. Written as DNA, the CDR3 is TGTGCCAGCAGTTGGCCTAGTCGAGATACGCAGTATTTT.